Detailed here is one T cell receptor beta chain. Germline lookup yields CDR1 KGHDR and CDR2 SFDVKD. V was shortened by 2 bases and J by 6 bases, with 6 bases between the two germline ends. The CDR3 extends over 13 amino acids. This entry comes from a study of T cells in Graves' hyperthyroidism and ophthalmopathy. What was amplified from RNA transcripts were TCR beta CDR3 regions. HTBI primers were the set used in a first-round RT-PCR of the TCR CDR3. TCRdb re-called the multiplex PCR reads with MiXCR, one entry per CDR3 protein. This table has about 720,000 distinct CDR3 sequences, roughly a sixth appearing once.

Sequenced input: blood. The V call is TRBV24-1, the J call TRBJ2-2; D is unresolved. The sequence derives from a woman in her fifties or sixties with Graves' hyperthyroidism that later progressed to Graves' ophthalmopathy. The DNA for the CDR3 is TGTGCCACCAGTGATTCAGAAGCCGGGGAGCTGTTTTTT. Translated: CATSDSEAGELFF.